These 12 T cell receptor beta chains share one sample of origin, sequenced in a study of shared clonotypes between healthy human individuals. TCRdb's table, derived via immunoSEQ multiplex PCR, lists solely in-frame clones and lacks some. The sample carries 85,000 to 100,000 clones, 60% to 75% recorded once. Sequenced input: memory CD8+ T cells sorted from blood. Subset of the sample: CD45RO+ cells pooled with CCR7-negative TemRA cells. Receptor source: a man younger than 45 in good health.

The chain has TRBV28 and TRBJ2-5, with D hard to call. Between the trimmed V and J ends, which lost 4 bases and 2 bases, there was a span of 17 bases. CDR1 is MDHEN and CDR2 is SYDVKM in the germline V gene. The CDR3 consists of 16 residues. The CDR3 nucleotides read TGTGCCAGCAGTTGGCTGATTGGTGGCGGACAAGAGACCCAGTACTTC. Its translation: CASSWLIGGGQETQYF.

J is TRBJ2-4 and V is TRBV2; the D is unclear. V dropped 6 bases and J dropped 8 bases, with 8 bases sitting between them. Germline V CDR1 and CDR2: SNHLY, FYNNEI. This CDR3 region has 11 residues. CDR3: CASRGVDIQYF. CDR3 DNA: TGTGCCAGCAGGGGCGTAGACATTCAGTACTTC.

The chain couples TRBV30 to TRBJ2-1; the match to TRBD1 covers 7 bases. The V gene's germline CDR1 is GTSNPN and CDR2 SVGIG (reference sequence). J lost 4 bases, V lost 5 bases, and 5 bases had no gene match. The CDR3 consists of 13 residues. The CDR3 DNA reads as TGTGCCTGGTACAGGGGTGGTTACAATGAGCAGTTCTTC. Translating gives CAWYRGGYNEQFF.

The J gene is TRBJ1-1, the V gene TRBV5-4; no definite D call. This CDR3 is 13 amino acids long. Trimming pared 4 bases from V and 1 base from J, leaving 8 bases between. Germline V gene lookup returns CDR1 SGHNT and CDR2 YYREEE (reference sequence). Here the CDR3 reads CASSVTENTEAFF. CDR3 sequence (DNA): TGTGCCAGCAGCGTAACAGAGAACACTGAAGCTTTCTTT.

Written as DNA, the CDR3 is TGTGCCAGCAGTTTCCAATCGCGGCAGGATACGCAGTATTTT. This encodes CASSFQSRQDTQYF. The chain carries TRBV28 and TRBJ2-3; D uncertain. With 3 bases removed from V and 6 bases from J, the gap between germline ends came to 13 bases. The length of the CDR3 is 14 residues. Germline V gives CDR1 MDHEN, CDR2 SYDVKM.

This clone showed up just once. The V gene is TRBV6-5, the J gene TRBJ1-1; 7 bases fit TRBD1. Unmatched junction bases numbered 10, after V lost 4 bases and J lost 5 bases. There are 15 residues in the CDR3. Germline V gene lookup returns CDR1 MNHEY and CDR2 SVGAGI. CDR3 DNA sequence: TGTGCCAGCAGTTTCCTGGGACAGCATCGGACTGAAGCTTTCTTT. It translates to CASSFLGQHRTEAFF.

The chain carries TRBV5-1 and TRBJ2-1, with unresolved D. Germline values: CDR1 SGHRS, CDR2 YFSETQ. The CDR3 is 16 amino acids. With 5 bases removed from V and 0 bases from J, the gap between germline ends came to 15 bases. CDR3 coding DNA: TGCGCCAGCAGTAACGGACCACGAATCTCCTACAATGAGCAGTTCTTC. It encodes CASSNGPRISYNEQFF.

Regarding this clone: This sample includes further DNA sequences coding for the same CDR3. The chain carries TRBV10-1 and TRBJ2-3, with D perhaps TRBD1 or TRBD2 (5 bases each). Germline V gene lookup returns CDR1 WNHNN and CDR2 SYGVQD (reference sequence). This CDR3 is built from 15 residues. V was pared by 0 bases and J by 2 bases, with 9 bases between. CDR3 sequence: CASSESGVSTDTQYF. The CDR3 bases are TGCGCCAGCAGTGAGTCGGGGGTCTCCACAGATACGCAGTATTTT.

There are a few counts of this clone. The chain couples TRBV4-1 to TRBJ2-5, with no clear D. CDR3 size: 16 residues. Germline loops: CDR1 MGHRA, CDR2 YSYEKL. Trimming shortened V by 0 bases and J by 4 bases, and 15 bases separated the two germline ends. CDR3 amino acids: CASSQDVRPYTETQYF. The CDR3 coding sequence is TGCGCCAGCAGCCAAGACGTGAGGCCGTATACAGAGACCCAGTACTTC.

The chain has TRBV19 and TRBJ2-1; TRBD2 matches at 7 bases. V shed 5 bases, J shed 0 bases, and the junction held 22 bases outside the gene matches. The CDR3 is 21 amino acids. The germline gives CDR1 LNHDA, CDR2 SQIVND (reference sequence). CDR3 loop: CASSPPRAGRFEWGSYNEQFF. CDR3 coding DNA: TGTGCCAGTAGTCCACCACGAGCGGGGCGCTTTGAATGGGGCTCCTACAATGAGCAGTTCTTC. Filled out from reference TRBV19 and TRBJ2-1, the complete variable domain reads DGGITQSPKYLFRKEGQNVTLSCEQNLNHDAMYWYRQDPGQGLRLIYYSQIVNDFQKGDIAEGYSVSREKKESFPLTVTSAQKNPTAFYLCASSPPRAGRFEWGSYNEQFFGPGTRLTVL.

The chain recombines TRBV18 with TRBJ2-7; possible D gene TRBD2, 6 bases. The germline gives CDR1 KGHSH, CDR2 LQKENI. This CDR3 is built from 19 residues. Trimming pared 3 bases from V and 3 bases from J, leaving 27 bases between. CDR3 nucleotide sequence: TGTGCCAGCTCACCCACCGTGGTTTCTGGCGGGGAGATAAACTACGAGCAGTACTTC. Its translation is CASSPTVVSGGEINYEQYF.

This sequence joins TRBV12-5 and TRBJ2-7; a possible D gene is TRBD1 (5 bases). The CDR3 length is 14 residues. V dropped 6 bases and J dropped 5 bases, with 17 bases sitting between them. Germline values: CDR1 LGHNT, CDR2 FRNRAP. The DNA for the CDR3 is TGTGCTAGTGGCTCCGGTGACAGTTTCGACGAGCAGTACTTC. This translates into CASGSGDSFDEQYF. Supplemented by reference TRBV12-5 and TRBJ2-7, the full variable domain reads DARVTQTPRHKVTEMGQEVTMRCQPILGHNTVFWYRQTMMQGLELLAYFRNRAPLDDSGMPKDRFSAEMPDATLATLKIQPSEPRDSAVYFCASGSGDSFDEQYFGPGTRLTVT.